The 20 T cell receptor beta chains in this list originate from one sample, sequenced in a study of T cells in Graves' hyperthyroidism and ophthalmopathy. The source material, RNA transcripts, was used to amplify TCR beta CDR3 regions. A set of HTBI primers served as the primers for a first-round RT-PCR of the TCR CDR3. One entry per CDR3 protein, called by TCRdb with MiXCR from the multiplex PCR reads. The sample records hundreds of thousands of distinct CDR3 sequences, 15% to 18% being singletons. Sequencing input: blood. Source of these receptors: a young woman with Graves' hyperthyroidism.

This clonotype was counted only a few times. V gene TRBV4-1 combines with J gene TRBJ2-5; TRBD2 agrees at 8 bases. The CDR3 is 21 residues long. Germline-derived CDR1 and CDR2 are MGHRA and YSYEKL. V was pared by 1 base and J by 0 bases, with 19 bases of the junction left unmatched. CDR3 DNA sequence: TGCGCCAGCAGCCAAGTGGTCGGGGTGGGTCGAAGCGGGGGCTACCAAGAGACCCAGTACTTC. Protein: CASSQVVGVGRSGGYQETQYF.

This clonotype has at least ten counts. V usage is TRBV30 and J usage is TRBJ2-5; 11 bases match TRBD1. The CDR3 extends over 18 amino acids. Germline lookup yields CDR1 GTSNPN and CDR2 SVGIG (reference sequence). J gave up 4 bases and V 2 bases, and 15 bases lay outside the gene matches. The DNA of the CDR3 is TGTGCCTGGAGTACCGGGACAGGGGGTCGAGCGGGGCTAGAGACCCAGTACTTC. This sequence encodes CAWSTGTGGRAGLETQYF.

This clonotype was observed many times. The chain recombines TRBV28 with TRBJ2-5; D is uncertain. The CDR3 is made up of 10 amino acids. CDR1 and CDR2 from the germline V gene are MDHEN and SYDVKM. V was pared by 6 bases and J by 3 bases, with 2 bases between. The CDR3 DNA follows: TGTGCCAGCAGAAAAGAGACCCAGTACTTC. Protein: CASRKETQYF.

This clonotype was recorded at least ten times. The chain has TRBV30 and TRBJ2-3, with D possibly matching TRBD1 (5 bases). The V gene lost 3 bases and the J gene lost 2 bases, with 15 bases spanning the gap. Germline V gene data show CDR1 as GTSNPN and CDR2 as SVGIG (reference sequence). The CDR3 has 15 residues. The CDR3 region is CAWSPGHRDTDTQYF. Written as DNA, the CDR3 is TGTGCCTGGAGCCCTGGACATAGGGACACAGATACGCAGTATTTT.

This clonotype came up many times. The chain couples TRBV5-5 to TRBJ2-7; tentatively, D is TRBD1 (6 bases). The germline CDR1 and CDR2 sequences are SGHKS and YYEKEE (reference sequence). With 7 bases removed from V and 7 bases from J, the gap between germline ends came to 9 bases. The CDR3 length is 10 residues. This CDR3 reads CASAGTEQYF. CDR3 nucleotides: TGTGCCAGCGCAGGGACAGAGCAGTACTTC.

This clonotype was observed many times. The chain uses TRBV20-1 and TRBJ2-1; D unresolved. Trimming took off 7 bases at V and 2 bases at J, with 9 bases between the two ends. Germline lookup yields CDR1 DFQATT and CDR2 SNEGSKA (reference sequence). CDR3 size: 12 residues. CDR3: CSGSAPYNEQFF. DNA of the CDR3: TGCAGTGGGAGCGCCCCCTACAATGAGCAGTTCTTC.

This clonotype was counted a few times. The chain uses TRBV9 and TRBJ2-3, with D perhaps being TRBD1 or TRBD2 (5 bases each). The CDR3 length is 14 residues. Trimming removed 3 bases at V and 2 bases at J, with 10 bases between. CDR1 and CDR2 from the germline V gene are SGDLS and YYNGEE. CDR3 loop: CASSGGAITDTQYF. The CDR3 DNA is TGTGCCAGCAGCGGAGGGGCGATCACAGATACGCAGTATTTT.

The CDR3 DNA sequence: TGTGCCAGCAGCTTATATTACAGGGGGTCGGGACTTGGGACCCAAGAGACCCAGTACTTC. Translation gives CASSLYYRGSGLGTQETQYF. The chain couples TRBV7-9 to TRBJ2-5; 8 bases line up with TRBD1. Per germline, CDR1 SEHNR and CDR2 FQNEAQ (reference sequence). The CDR3 runs to 20 residues. J gave up 1 base and V 2 bases, and 18 bases lay outside the gene matches.

For the CDR3, the DNA is TGTGCCAGCAGTTCCGGACAGGGGGCGTTTGAGACCCAGTACTTC. It codes for CASSSGQGAFETQYF. The rearrangement links TRBV6-5 to TRBJ2-5; 11 nucleotides align to TRBD1. The CDR3 runs to 15 residues. The J segment lost 5 bases and the V segment lost 4 bases, leaving 6 bases of the junction unmatched. Germline V gene lookup returns CDR1 MNHEY and CDR2 SVGAGI.

The V gene is TRBV2, the J gene TRBJ1-2; tentatively, D is TRBD1 (5 bases). The V end was cut by 6 bases, the J end by 6 bases, with 17 bases between. The CDR3 spans 14 residues. Germline V gives CDR1 SNHLY, CDR2 FYNNEI. This CDR3 is CASRVRDPWNGYTF. The CDR3 coding sequence is TGTGCCAGCAGAGTCCGGGACCCGTGGAATGGCTACACCTTC.

The V gene is TRBV7-3, the J gene TRBJ2-2; D uncertain. In germline, CDR1 is SGHTA, CDR2 FQGTGA. V lost 5 bases and J lost 2, with 9 bases in between. There are 14 residues in the CDR3. CDR3 DNA sequence: TGTGCCAGCAGCCCACACATCAACACCGGGGAGCTGTTTTTT. Translation: CASSPHINTGELFF.

Ten or more counts support this clonotype. The chain combines TRBV27 with TRBJ2-7, with 8 bases fitting TRBD2. V lost 5 bases and J lost 3; bases outside the gene matches: 18. The germline V gene has CDR1 MNHEY and CDR2 SMNVEV (reference sequence). CDR3 length: 18 amino acids. The CDR3 region is CASSPHPSSGSGYYEQYF. CDR3 sequence (DNA): TGTGCCAGCAGTCCCCATCCCTCCAGCGGGAGCGGGTACTACGAGCAGTACTTC.

The chain is built from TRBV4-1 and TRBJ1-4, with D possibly matching TRBD1 (5 bases). With 1 base removed from V and 5 bases from J, the gap between germline ends came to 11 bases. The CDR3 loop spans 15 amino acids. CDR1 is MGHRA, CDR2 YSYEKL, per germline. This CDR3 reads CASSQVAGGNEKLFF. CDR3 in DNA: TGCGCCAGCAGCCAAGTAGCTGGGGGGAATGAAAAACTGTTTTTT.

This clonotype has just a few counts. The V gene is TRBV4-2, the J gene TRBJ2-5; D gene ambiguous. The germline V gene has CDR1 LGHNA and CDR2 YNFKEQ. The length of the CDR3 is 14 residues. Trimming removed 0 bases from V and 5 bases from J, with 10 bases in between. The CDR3 protein is CASSQEPPWETQYF. CDR3 DNA: TGTGCCAGCAGCCAAGAACCTCCGTGGGAGACCCAGTACTTC.

Regarding this clonotype: Since a much larger clone is just one base distant, this may be a read error. This sequence joins TRBV28 and TRBJ2-1; 7 nucleotides line up with TRBD1. The germline V gene encodes CDR1 MDHEN and CDR2 SYDVKM. There are 15 residues in the CDR3. Trimming removed 4 bases from V and 2 bases from J; junction bases left unmatched: 5. CDR3 bases: TGTGCCAGCAGTTCACCGGGACAGACCTACAATGAGCAGTTCTTC. It encodes CASSSPGQTYNEQFF.

This clonotype came up many times. The V gene is TRBV20-1, the J gene TRBJ1-2; no clear D. The germline V gene has CDR1 DFQATT and CDR2 SNEGSKA (reference sequence). V shed 5 bases and J shed 4 bases, with 11 bases lying between them. This CDR3 is built from 12 residues. The CDR3 DNA sequence: TGCAGTGCTTCCGGACGGTCCTATGGCTACACCTTC. Its protein is CSASGRSYGYTF.

This clonotype was recorded at least ten times. The J gene is TRBJ2-7, the V gene TRBV6-5, with D perhaps TRBD1 or TRBD2 (5 bases each). Trimming took off 0 bases at V and 3 bases at J, with 12 bases between the two ends. Germline V gives CDR1 MNHEY, CDR2 SVGAGI. The CDR3 is 15 amino acids. CDR3 amino acids: CASSYSTGPGYEQYF. Written as DNA, the CDR3 is TGTGCCAGCAGTTACTCGACGGGACCTGGCTACGAGCAGTACTTC.

The count of this clonotype is one. CDR3 DNA: TGTGCCAGTAGTATAGTAAGGACAGGTGACACCGGGGAGCTGTTTTTT. It codes for CASSIVRTGDTGELFF. The rearrangement joins TRBV19 to TRBJ2-2, with TRBD1 identical over 7 bases. The CDR3 has 16 residues. V lost 1 base, J lost 3 bases, and 5 bases stayed unmatched. Germline CDR1 is LNHDA and CDR2 is SQIVND (reference sequence).

This clonotype was observed a single time. The chain employs TRBV18 and TRBJ2-7; D possibly corresponds to TRBD1 (6 bases). Per germline, CDR1 KGHSH and CDR2 LQKENI. CDR3 length: 14 amino acids. V shed 6 bases and J shed 3 bases, with 15 bases lying between them. CDR3 DNA: TGTGCCAGCTCGCTACAGGGTAACGGCTACGAGCAGTACTTC. Its protein product is CASSLQGNGYEQYF. Complete variable domain (other parts from reference TRBV18 and TRBJ2-7): NAGVMQNPRHLVRRRGQEARLRCSPMKGHSHVYWYRQLPEEGLKFMVYLQKENIIDESGMPKERFSAEFPKEGPSILRIQQVVRGDSAAYFCASSLQGNGYEQYFGPGTRLTVT.

This clonotype was detected many times. The genes are TRBV12-3 or TRBV12-4 and TRBJ1-1; 7 bases map to TRBD1. V gave up 5 bases and J gave up 4 bases; unmatched junction bases: 7. The CDR3 totals 14 residues. The CDR3 here is CASSALGGGTEAFF. CDR3 DNA sequence: TGTGCCAGCAGTGCCCTAGGGGGCGGCACTGAAGCTTTCTTT.